This record looks at one T cell receptor (beta chain) sequence and its context. Its antigen is currently unknown. PCR employed 60 Vbeta and 13 Jbeta primers. In the study's own analysis: Among the unique TCR beta chains that a later analysis counted, about 84 million in all, roughly 11 million were shared. The repertoire was sequenced with immunoSEQ multiplex PCR; TCRdb's copy has only in-frame clones and lacks some. The V and J calls and clone size come from that table; D and trimming were worked out from the DNA. Of 150,000 to 200,000 clones detected, approximately 85% appear once; the ten largest clones hold roughly 0.99%. This record belongs to a study of cytomegalovirus exposure and HLA in healthy donors. On the study more broadly: In an earlier analysis, 117 million unique TCR beta sequences were found from approximately 190 million T cells. The early release's HLA-typed donors yielded some 85 million unique TCRs. Regarding the study as a whole: Later work showed greater clonal expansion in HLA-associated TCR beta chains than in equally common others.

CDR1 is SGHRS and CDR2 is YFSETQ in the germline V gene. With 4 bases clipped from V and 1 base from J, the junction kept 4 bases outside the gene matches. CDR3 size: 14 residues. The receptor's source is a girl aged 2-10 years in good health and CMV-seropositive. The sample taken for sequencing was PBMCs. The chain has TRBV5-1 and TRBJ2-5; 7 bases are a match to TRBD2. The CDR3 sequence: CASSRGTTQETQYF. The CDR3 DNA sequence: TGCGCCAGCAGCCGGGGGACTACCCAAGAGACCCAGTACTTC.